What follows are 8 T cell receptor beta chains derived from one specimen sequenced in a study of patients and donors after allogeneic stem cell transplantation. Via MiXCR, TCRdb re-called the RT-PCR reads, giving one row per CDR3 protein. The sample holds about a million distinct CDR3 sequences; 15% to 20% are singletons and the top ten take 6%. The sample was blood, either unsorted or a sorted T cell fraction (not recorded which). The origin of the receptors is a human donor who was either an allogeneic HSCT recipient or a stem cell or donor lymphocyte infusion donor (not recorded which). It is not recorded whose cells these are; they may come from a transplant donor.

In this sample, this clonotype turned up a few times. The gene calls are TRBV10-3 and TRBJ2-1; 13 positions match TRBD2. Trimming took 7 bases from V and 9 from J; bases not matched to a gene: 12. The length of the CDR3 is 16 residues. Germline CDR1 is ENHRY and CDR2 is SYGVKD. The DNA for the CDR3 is TGTGCCATCACCCCCCTACTAGCGGGAGGGGTGGGTGAGCAGTTCTTC. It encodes CAITPLLAGGVGEQFF.

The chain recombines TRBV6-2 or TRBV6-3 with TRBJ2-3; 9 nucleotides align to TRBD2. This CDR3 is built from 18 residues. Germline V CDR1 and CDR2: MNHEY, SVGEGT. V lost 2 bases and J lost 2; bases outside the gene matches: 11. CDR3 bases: TGTGCCAGCAGTTACGGTTTCGGGCGGGGGGGCTCCACAGATACGCAGTATTTT. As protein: CASSYGFGRGGSTDTQYF.

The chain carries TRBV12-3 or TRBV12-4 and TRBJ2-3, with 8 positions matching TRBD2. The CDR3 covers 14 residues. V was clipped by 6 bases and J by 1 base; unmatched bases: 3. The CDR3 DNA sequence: TGTGCCAGCAGGGTGGGACTAGGCACAGATACGCAGTATTTT. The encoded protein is CASRVGLGTDTQYF.

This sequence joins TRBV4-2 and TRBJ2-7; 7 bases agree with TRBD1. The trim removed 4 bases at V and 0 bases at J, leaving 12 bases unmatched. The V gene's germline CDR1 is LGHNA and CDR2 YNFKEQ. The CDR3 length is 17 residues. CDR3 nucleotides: TGTGCCAGCAGCCCCACACTAGGGGCAGGGGGCTCCTACGAGCAGTACTTC. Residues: CASSPTLGAGGSYEQYF.

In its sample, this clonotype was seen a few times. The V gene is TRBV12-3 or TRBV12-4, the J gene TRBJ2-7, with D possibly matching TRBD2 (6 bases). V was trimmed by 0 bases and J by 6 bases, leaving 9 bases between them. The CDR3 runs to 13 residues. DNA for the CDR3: TGTGCCAGCAGTTTAGCGGGAGGCTTCGAGCAGTACTTC. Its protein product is CASSLAGGFEQYF.

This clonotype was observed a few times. CDR3 DNA: TGCGCCAGCAGCTTGGTGGGCGGGGGAGACACAGATACGCAGTATTTT. It is translated as CASSLVGGGDTDTQYF. The chain combines TRBV5-1 with TRBJ2-3; 7 nucleotides align to TRBD2. This CDR3 spans 16 amino acids. With V trimmed by 0 bases and J by 2 bases, 6 bases remained unmatched. Germline CDR1 is SGHRS and CDR2 is YFSETQ. Based on the CDR3 plus reference TRBV5-1 and TRBJ2-3, the full variable domain is KAGVTQTPRYLIKTRGQQVTLSCSPISGHRSVSWYQQTPGQGLQFLFEYFSETQRNKGNFPGRFSGRQFSNSRSEMNVSTLELGDSALYLCASSLVGGGDTDTQYFGPGTRLTVL.

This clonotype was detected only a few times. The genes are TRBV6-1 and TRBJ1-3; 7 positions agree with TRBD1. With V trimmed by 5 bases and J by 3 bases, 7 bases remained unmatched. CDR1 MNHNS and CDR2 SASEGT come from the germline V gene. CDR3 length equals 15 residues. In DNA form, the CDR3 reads TGTGCCAGCAGTACCCGAGGACAGGTTGGAAACACCATATATTTT. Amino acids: CASSTRGQVGNTIYF.

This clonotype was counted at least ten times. Written as DNA, the CDR3 is TGTGCCAGCAGTTTAGGCGTCGATAGCAATCAGCCCCAGCATTTT. Its translation: CASSLGVDSNQPQHF. The chain recombines TRBV12-3 or TRBV12-4 with TRBJ1-5; D is unclear. V lost 1 base to trimming and J lost 0 bases, with 7 bases between them. The CDR3 length is 15 residues.